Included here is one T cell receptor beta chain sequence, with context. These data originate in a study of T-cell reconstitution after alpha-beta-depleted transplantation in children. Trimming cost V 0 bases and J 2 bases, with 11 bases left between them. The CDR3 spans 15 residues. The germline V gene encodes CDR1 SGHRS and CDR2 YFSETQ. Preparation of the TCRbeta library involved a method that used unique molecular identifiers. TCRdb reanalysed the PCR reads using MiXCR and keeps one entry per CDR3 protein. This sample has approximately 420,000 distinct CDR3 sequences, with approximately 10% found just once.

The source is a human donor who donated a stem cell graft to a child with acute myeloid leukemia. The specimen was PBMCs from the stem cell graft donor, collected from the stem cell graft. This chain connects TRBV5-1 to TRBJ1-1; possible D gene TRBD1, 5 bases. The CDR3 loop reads CASSLARGINTEAFF. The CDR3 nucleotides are TGCGCCAGCAGCTTGGCTCGGGGGATAAACACTGAAGCTTTCTTT.